This T cell receptor (beta chain) was recorded in a study of blood T cell repertoires in COVID-19. As for the study in general: PBMCs, B-cell-depleted T cells, or T cells provided the cDNA or gDNA that made up the material.

Original methodology: Estimation of nucleated cell counts was performed using reference gene primer amplification. Measured with immunoSEQ multiplex PCR; TCRdb has only the in-frame clones, and not every one. The V and J calls and clone size are taken from that table; D and trimming were inferred from the DNA. The sample lists some 220,000 clones, roughly 80% occurring once. J gave up 8 bases and V 7 bases, and 7 bases lay outside the gene matches. This CDR3 contains 13 residues. The source of this sequence is a woman aged 60-70 years with acute or convalescent COVID-19. The chain recombines TRBV12-3 or TRBV12-4 with TRBJ1-2; 10 bases line up with TRBD1. Specimen: peripheral blood. CDR3 sequence reads: CASTLGQGLGYTF. The CDR3 DNA reads TGTGCCAGCACCCTGGGACAGGGGTTAGGCTACACCTTC.